This T cell receptor (beta chain) was recorded in a study of blood T cell repertoires in COVID-19. Study in general: The United States, Italy and Spain were the sources of the acute and convalescent COVID-19 samples. In each case, the material was cDNA or gDNA derived from T cells, B-cell-depleted T cells, or PBMCs.

Per germline, CDR1 GTSNPN and CDR2 SVGIG (reference sequence). V was shortened by 2 bases and J by 11 bases, with 18 bases between the two germline ends. This CDR3 spans 13 amino acids. The authors' processing: Counts of nucleated cells, estimated from reference gene primer amplification, were obtained. Assay: immunoSEQ multiplex PCR; the TCRdb copy retains only in-frame clones and omits some. V and J calls and clone size are given by that table; D and trimming were obtained from the DNA. The profile covers about 180,000 clones, with 70% to 90% appearing a single time and 20% taken by the ten largest.

The sample taken for sequencing was peripheral blood. The rearrangement uses TRBV30 and TRBJ1-1; D remains ambiguous. This receptor was obtained from a man between 65 and 85 years old with active or convalescent COVID-19. DNA for the CDR3: TGTGCCTGGAGTACGCCAACACAGACCCGGGCTTTCTTT. Its translation: CAWSTPTQTRAFF. Supplemented by reference TRBV30 and TRBJ1-1, the full variable domain reads SQTIHQWPATLVQPVGSPLSLECTVEGTSNPNLYWYRQAAGRGLQLLFYSVGIGQISSEVPQNLSASRPQDRQFILSSKKLLLSDSGFYLCAWSTPTQTRAFFGQGTRLTVV.